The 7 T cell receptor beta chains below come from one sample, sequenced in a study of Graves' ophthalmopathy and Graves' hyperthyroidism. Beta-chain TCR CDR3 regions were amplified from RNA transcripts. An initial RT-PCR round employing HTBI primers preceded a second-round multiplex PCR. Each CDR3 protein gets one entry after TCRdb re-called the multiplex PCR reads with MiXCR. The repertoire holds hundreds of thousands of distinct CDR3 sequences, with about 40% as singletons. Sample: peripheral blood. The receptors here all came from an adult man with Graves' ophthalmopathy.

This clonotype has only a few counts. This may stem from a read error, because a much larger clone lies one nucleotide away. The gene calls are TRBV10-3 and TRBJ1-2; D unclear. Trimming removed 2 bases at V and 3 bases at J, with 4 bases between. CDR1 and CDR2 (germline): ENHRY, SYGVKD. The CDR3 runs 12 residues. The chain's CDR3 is CAISEGDYGYTF. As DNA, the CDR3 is TGTGCCATCAGTGAGGGAGACTATGGCTACACCTTC.

CDR3 DNA: TGTGCCATCAGTGGGGACGGGACAGGGGATGGCTACACCTTC. This codes for CAISGDGTGDGYTF. The chain combines TRBV10-3 with TRBJ1-2, with TRBD1 matching 10 bases. The CDR3 has 14 amino acids. Germline V gives CDR1 ENHRY, CDR2 SYGVKD. V was clipped by 4 bases and J by 6 bases; unmatched bases: 5.

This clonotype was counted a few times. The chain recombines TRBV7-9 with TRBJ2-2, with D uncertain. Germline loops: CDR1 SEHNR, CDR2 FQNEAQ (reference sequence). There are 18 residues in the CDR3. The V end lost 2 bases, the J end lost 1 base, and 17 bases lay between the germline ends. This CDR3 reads CASSLKAYTYKNTGELFF. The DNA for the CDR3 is TGTGCCAGCAGCTTAAAAGCCTATACCTACAAGAACACCGGGGAGCTGTTTTTT.

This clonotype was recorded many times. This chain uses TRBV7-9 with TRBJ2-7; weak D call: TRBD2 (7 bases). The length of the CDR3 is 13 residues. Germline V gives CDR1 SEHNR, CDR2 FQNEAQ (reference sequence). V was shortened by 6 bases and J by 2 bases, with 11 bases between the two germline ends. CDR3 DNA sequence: TGTGCCAGCAGTGTCGGGGGGCCCTACGAGCAGTACTTC. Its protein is CASSVGGPYEQYF. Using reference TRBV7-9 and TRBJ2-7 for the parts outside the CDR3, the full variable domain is DTGVSQNPRHKITKRGQNVTFRCDPISEHNRLYWYRQTLGQGPEFLTYFQNEAQLEKSRLLSDRFSAERPKGSFSTLEIQRTEQGDSAMYLCASSVGGPYEQYFGPGTRLTVT.

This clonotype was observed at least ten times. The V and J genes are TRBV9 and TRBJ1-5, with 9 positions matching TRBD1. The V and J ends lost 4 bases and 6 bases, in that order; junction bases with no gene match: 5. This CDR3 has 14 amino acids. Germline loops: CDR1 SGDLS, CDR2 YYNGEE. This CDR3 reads CASSSGTGTQPQHF. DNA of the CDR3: TGTGCCAGCAGCTCAGGGACAGGGACTCAGCCCCAGCATTTT.

In DNA, the CDR3 is TGTGCTAGAGGGGACAGGGATTACGAGCAGTACTTC. Protein sequence: CARGDRDYEQYF. The rearrangement links TRBV9 to TRBJ2-7, with 9 bases lining up with TRBD1. Germline CDR1 and CDR2: SGDLS and YYNGEE. CDR3 length equals 12 residues.

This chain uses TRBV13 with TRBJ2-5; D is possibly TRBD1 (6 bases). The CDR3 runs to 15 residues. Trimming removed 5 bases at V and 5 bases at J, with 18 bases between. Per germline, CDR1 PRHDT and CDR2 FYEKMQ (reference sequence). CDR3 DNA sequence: TGTGCCAGCAGCGTCACAGGGACGGGCCGGGAGACCCAGTACTTC. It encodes CASSVTGTGRETQYF.